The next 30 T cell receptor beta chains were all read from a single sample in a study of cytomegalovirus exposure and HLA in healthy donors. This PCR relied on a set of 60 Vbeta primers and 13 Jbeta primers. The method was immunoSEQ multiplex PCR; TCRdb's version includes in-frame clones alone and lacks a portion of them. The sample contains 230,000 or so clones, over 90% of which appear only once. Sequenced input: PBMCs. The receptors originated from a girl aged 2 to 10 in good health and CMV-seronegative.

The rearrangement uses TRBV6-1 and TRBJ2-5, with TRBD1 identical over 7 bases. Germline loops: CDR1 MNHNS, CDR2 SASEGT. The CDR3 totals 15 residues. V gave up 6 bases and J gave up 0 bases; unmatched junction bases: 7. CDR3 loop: CASRPDRAYQETQYF. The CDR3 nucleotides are TGTGCCAGCAGACCAGACAGGGCCTACCAAGAGACCCAGTACTTC.

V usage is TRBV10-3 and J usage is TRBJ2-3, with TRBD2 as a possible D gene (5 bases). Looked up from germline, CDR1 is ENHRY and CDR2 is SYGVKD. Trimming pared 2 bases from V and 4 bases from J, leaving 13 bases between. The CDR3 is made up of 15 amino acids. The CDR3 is CAISETLGIPDTQYF. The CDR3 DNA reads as TGTGCCATCAGTGAGACACTAGGGATTCCAGATACGCAGTATTTT.

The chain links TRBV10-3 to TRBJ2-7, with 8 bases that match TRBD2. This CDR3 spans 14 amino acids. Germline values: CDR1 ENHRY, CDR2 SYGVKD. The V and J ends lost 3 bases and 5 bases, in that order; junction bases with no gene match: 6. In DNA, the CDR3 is TGTGCCATCAGTGAATCCGGGACTAGGAACGAGCAGTACTTC. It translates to CAISESGTRNEQYF.

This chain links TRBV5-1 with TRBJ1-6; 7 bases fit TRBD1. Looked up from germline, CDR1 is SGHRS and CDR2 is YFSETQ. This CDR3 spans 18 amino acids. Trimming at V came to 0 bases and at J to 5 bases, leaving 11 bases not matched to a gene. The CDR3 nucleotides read TGCGCCAGCAGCTTGGATCTTATGGGGACAGTGAATAATTCACCCCTCCACTTT. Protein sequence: CASSLDLMGTVNNSPLHF.

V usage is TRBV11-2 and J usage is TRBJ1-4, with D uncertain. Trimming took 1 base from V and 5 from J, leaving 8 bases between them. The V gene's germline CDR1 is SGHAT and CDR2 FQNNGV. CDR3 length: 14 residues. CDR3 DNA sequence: TGTGCCAGCAGCTTAGGACGGGTAAATGAAAAACTGTTTTTT. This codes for CASSLGRVNEKLFF.

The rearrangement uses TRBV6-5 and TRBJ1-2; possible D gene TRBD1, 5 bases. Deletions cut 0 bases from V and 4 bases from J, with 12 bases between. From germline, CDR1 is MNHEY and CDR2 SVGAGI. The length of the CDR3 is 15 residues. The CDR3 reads CASSYSKGNSYGYTF. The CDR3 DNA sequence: TGTGCCAGCAGTTACTCAAAGGGGAATAGCTATGGCTACACCTTC.

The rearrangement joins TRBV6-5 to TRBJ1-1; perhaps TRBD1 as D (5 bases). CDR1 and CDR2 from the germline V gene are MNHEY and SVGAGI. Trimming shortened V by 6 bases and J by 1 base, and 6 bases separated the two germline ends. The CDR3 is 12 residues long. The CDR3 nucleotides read TGTGCCAGCAGGACAGCGAACACTGAAGCTTTCTTT. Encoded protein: CASRTANTEAFF.

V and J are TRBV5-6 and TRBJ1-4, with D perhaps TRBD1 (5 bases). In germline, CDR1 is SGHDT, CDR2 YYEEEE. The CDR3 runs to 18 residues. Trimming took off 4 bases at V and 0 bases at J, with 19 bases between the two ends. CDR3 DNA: TGTGCCAGCAGCCGCCCTGCACCAGGGTCTGCAACTAATGAAAAACTGTTTTTT. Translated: CASSRPAPGSATNEKLFF. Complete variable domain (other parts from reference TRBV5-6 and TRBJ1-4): DAGVTQSPTHLIKTRGQQVTLRCSPKSGHDTVSWYQQALGQGPQFIFQYYEEEERQRGNFPDRFSGHQFPNYSSELNVNALLLGDSALYLCASSRPAPGSATNEKLFFGSGTQLSVL.

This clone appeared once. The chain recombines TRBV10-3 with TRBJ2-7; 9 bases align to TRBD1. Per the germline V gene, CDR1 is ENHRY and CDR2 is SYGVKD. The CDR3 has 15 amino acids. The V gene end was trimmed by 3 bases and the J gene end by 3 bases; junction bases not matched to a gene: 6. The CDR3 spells CAISDGQGLFYEQYF. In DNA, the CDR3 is TGTGCCATCAGTGACGGACAGGGGTTGTTCTACGAGCAGTACTTC.

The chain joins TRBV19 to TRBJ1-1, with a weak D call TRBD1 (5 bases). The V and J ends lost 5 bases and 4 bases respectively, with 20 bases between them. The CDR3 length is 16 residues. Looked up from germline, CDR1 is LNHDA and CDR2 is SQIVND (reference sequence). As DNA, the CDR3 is TGTGCCAGTAGTTCTCCCCCTGACGCAGGGATCACTGAAGCTTTCTTT. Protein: CASSSPPDAGITEAFF.

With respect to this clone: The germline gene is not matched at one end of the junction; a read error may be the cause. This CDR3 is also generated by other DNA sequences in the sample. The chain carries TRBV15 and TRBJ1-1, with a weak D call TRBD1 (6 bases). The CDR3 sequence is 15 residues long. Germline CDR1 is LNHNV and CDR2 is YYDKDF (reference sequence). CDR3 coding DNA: TGTGCCACCAGCAGAGTGCGACAGGAGAACACTGAGGCTTTCTTT. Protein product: CATSRVRQENTEAFF.

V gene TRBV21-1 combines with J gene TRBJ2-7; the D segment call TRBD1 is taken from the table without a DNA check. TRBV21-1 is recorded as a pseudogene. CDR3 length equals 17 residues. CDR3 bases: TGTGCCAGCAGCAAAGAAGACAGGCCGGGGAGCTCCTACGAGCAGTACTTC. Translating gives CASSKEDRPGSSYEQYF.

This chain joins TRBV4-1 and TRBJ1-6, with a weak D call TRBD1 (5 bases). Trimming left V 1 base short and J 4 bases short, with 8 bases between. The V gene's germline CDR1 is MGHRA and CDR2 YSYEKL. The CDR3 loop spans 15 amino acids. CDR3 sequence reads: CASSQGQIYNSPLHF. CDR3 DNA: TGCGCCAGCAGCCAAGGACAGATATATAATTCACCCCTCCACTTT.

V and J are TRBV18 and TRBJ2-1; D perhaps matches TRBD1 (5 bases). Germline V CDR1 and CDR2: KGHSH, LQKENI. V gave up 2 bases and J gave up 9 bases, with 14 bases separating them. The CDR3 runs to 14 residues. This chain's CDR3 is CASSPWEGAAEQFF. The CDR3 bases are TGTGCCAGCTCACCATGGGAAGGGGCGGCTGAGCAGTTCTTC.

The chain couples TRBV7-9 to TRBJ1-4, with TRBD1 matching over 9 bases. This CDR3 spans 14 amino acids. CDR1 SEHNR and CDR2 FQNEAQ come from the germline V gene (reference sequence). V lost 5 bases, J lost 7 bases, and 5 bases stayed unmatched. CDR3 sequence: CASSIQGATEKLFF. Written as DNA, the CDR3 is TGTGCCAGCAGCATACAGGGGGCAACTGAAAAACTGTTTTTT.

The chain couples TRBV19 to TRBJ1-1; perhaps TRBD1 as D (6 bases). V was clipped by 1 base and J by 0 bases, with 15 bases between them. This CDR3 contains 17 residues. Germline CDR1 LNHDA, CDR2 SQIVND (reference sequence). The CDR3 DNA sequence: TGTGCCAGTAGTATAGTAGGAACAGGGCGGATGAACACTGAAGCTTTCTTT. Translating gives CASSIVGTGRMNTEAFF.

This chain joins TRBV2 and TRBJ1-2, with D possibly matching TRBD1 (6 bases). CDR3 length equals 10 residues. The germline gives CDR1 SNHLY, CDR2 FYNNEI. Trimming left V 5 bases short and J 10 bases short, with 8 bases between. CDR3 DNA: TGTGCCAGCAGTAACAGGGACTACACCTTC. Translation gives CASSNRDYTF.

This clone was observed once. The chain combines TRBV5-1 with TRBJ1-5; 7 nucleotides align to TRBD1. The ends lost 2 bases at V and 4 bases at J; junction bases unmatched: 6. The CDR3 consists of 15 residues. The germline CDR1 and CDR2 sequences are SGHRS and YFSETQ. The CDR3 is CASSLTGETNQPQHF. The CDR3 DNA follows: TGCGCCAGCAGCTTAACAGGGGAAACGAATCAGCCCCAGCATTTT.

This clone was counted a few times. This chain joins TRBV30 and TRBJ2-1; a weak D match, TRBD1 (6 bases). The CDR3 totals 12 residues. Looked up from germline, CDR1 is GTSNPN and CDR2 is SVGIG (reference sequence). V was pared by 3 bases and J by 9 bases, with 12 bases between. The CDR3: CAWRAGVSEQFF. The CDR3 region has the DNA TGTGCCTGGAGGGCAGGGGTTAGTGAGCAGTTCTTC.

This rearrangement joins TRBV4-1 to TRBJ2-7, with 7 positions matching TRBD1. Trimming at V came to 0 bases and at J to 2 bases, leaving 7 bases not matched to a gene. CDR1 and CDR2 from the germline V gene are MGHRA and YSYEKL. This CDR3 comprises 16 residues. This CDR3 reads CASSQDQRTGAYEQYF. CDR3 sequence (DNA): TGCGCCAGCAGCCAAGATCAGCGGACAGGCGCCTACGAGCAGTACTTC.

CDR3 in DNA: TGTGCCAGCAGTTCATACAGGGCTTACGAGCAGTACTTC. Protein: CASSSYRAYEQYF. The chain has TRBV28 and TRBJ2-7, with D possibly being TRBD1 (6 bases). Germline V gives CDR1 MDHEN, CDR2 SYDVKM. The length of the CDR3 is 13 residues. Trimming removed 4 bases at V and 4 bases at J, with 11 bases between.

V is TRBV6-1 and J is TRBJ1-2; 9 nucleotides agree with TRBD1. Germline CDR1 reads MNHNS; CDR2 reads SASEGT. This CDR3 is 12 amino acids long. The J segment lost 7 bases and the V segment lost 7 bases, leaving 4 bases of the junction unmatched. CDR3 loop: CASIPTGGGYTF. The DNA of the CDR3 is TGTGCCAGCATCCCGACAGGGGGTGGCTACACCTTC.

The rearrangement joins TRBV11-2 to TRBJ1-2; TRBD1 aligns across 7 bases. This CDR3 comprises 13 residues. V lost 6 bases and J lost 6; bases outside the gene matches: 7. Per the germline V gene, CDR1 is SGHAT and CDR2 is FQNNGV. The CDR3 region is CASSYTGDHGYTF. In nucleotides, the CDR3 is TGTGCCAGCAGTTATACAGGGGACCATGGCTACACCTTC.

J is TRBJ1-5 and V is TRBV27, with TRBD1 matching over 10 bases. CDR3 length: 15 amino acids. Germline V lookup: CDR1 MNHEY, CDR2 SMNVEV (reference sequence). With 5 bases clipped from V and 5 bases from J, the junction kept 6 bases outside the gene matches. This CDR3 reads CASSDGTGAHQPQHF. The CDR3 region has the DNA TGTGCCAGCAGTGATGGGACAGGGGCACATCAGCCCCAGCATTTT.

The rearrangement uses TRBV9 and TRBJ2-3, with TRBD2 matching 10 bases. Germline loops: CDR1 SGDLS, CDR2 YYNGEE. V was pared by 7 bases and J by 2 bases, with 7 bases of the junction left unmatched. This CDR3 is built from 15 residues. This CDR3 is CASGERGGLTDTQYF. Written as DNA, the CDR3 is TGTGCCAGCGGCGAGCGGGGGGGGCTCACAGATACGCAGTATTTT.

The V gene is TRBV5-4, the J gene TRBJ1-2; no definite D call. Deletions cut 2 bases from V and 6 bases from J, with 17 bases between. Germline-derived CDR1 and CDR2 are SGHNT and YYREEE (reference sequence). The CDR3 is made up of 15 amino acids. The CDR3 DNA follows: TGTGCCAGCAGCTTCCGGGAATTAGATAGGGATGGCTACACCTTC. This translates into CASSFRELDRDGYTF.

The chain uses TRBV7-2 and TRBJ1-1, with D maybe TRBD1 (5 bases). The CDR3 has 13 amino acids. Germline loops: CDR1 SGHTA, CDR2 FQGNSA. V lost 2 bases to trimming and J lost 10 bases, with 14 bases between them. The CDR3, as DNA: TGTGCCAGCAGCTTACTTACAGGTGATAGAGCTTTCTTT. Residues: CASSLLTGDRAFF.

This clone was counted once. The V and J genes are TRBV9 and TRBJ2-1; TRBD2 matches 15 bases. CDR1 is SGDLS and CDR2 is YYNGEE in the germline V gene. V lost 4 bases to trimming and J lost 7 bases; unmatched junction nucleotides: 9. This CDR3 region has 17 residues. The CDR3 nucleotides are TGTGCCAGCAGCTCTCGGACTAGCGGGGGGGACGTAAATGAGCAGTTCTTC. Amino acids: CASSSRTSGGDVNEQFF.

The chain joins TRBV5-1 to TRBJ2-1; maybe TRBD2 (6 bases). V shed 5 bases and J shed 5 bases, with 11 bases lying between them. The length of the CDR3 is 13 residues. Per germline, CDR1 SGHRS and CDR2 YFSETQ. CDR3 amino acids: CASRASADNEQFF. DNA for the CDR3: TGCGCCAGCAGGGCTAGCGCAGACAATGAGCAGTTCTTC.

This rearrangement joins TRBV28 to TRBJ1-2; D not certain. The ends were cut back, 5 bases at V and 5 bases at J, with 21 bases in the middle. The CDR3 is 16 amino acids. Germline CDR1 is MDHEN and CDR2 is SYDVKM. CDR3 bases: TGTGCCAGCAGTCCAAATCCTCAGGCTATTGAATATGGCTACACCTTC. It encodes CASSPNPQAIEYGYTF.